A single sample gave rise to the 20 T cell receptor beta chains below, sequenced in a study of T cell repertoires in cytomegalovirus infection. TCRdb called the reads again in MiXCR, with one record for every CDR3 protein. The sample holds almost 550,000 distinct CDR3 sequences, approximately 17% seen once. Sequencing was performed on CD8+ T cells from PBMCs. The source of these receptors is a human donor in good health (CMV status not recorded). Some clones in this sample may be carry-over from other donors' samples.

The CDR3 is CASAYNTEAFF. The CDR3 nucleotides read TGTGCCAGCGCCTATAACACTGAAGCTTTCTTT. This chain connects TRBV25-1 to TRBJ1-1; D is unresolved. Germline values: CDR1 MGHDK, CDR2 SYGVNS. CDR3 length: 11 amino acids. V was shortened by 8 bases and J by 2 bases, with 6 bases between the two germline ends.

This clonotype was detected a few times. This chain joins TRBV15 and TRBJ1-5; the D gene is possibly TRBD1 (5 bases). The CDR3 totals 15 residues. The V end was cut by 0 bases, the J end by 0 bases, with 6 bases between. CDR1 and CDR2 from the germline V gene are LNHNV and YYDKDF (reference sequence). CDR3 amino acids: CATSRDQGSNQPQHF. For the CDR3, the DNA is TGTGCCACCAGCAGAGATCAGGGTAGCAATCAGCCCCAGCATTTT.

This clonotype was seen ten or more times. V and J are TRBV9 and TRBJ2-7, with 10 nucleotides matching TRBD1. CDR1 SGDLS and CDR2 YYNGEE come from the germline V gene. This CDR3 spans 14 amino acids. The V gene end was trimmed by 5 bases and the J gene end by 2 bases; junction bases not matched to a gene: 4. CDR3 sequence (DNA): TGTGCCAGCAGTGTCGGGACAGGGGCCTACGAGCAGTACTTC. Translation: CASSVGTGAYEQYF.

This clonotype was observed many times. V is TRBV7-8 and J is TRBJ2-1; perhaps TRBD1 as D (7 bases). V was cut by 5 bases and J by 2 bases, with 16 bases left in between. This CDR3 contains 16 residues. Germline V gene sequence: CDR1 SGHVS, CDR2 FQNEAQ. CDR3 residues: CASSHPRGTAYNEQFF. DNA of the CDR3: TGTGCCAGCAGCCACCCCCGCGGGACAGCCTACAATGAGCAGTTCTTC.

The rearrangement uses TRBV6-1 and TRBJ1-5; D perhaps matches TRBD1 (6 bases). This CDR3 comprises 15 residues. The germline V gene encodes CDR1 MNHNS and CDR2 SASEGT. Trimming shortened V by 4 bases and J by 3 bases, and 13 bases separated the two germline ends. CDR3: CASSATEGVNQPQHF. The CDR3 DNA reads as TGTGCCAGCAGTGCGACGGAGGGGGTCAATCAGCCCCAGCATTTT.

This clonotype was counted ten times or more. V gene TRBV7-9 combines with J gene TRBJ2-7, with D possibly matching TRBD2 (5 bases). Germline V gene data show CDR1 as SEHNR and CDR2 as FQNEAQ (reference sequence). V was shortened by 1 base and J by 0 bases, with 10 bases between the two germline ends. This CDR3 region has 15 residues. Here the CDR3 DNA reads TGTGCCAGCAGCTTAGGGGAGACCAGCTCCTACGAGCAGTACTTC. Translation: CASSLGETSSYEQYF.

This clonotype was seen only a few times. The chain has TRBV3-1 and TRBJ2-1; the D is unclear. The CDR3 runs 13 residues. Per germline, CDR1 LGHDT and CDR2 YNNKEL (reference sequence). The germline V and J ends were trimmed by 4 bases and 3 bases, with 7 bases remaining between them. The CDR3 loop reads CASSLGYYNEQFF. The CDR3 DNA follows: TGTGCCAGCAGCCTGGGCTACTACAATGAGCAGTTCTTC.

Ten or more counts support this clonotype. The chain recombines TRBV7-9 with TRBJ2-1; TRBD1 matches at 9 bases. V shed 5 bases and J 0 bases; nucleotides not matched to a gene: 14. CDR1 and CDR2 (germline): SEHNR, FQNEAQ (reference sequence). The CDR3 contains 19 residues. The CDR3 sequence: CASSHRGQGLMSSYNEQFF. The CDR3, as DNA: TGTGCCAGCAGCCATAGGGGACAGGGACTTATGAGCTCCTACAATGAGCAGTTCTTC.

This clonotype has more than one count but fewer than ten. This rearrangement joins TRBV27 to TRBJ1-4; tentative D call: TRBD1 (5 bases). Trimming pared 6 bases from V and 6 bases from J, leaving 17 bases between. This CDR3 is 15 amino acids long. Germline CDR1 and CDR2: MNHEY and SMNVEV (reference sequence). CDR3 residues: CASSQLRDRDEKLFF. The DNA of the CDR3 is TGTGCCAGCAGCCAACTCCGGGACCGAGATGAAAAACTGTTTTTT.

The table lists this clonotype with a few counts. The chain carries TRBV6-5 and TRBJ1-2; 7 bases are shared with TRBD1. Germline CDR1 and CDR2: MNHEY and SVGAGI. Trimming cost V 3 bases and J 6 bases; bases outside gene matches: 7. CDR3 length: 14 amino acids. CDR3 in amino acids: CASSYKGGGDGYTF. CDR3 coding DNA: TGTGCCAGCAGTTATAAGGGAGGGGGCGATGGCTACACCTTC.

The sample holds a few counts of this clonotype. J is TRBJ2-1 and V is TRBV15, with D possibly matching TRBD2 (6 bases). Trimming took 7 bases from V and 4 from J, leaving 32 bases between them. Germline V CDR1 and CDR2: LNHNV, YYDKDF (reference sequence). The CDR3 consists of 20 residues. The CDR3 sequence: CATTKGLSSGNRKGYNEQFF. The CDR3, as DNA: TGTGCCACCACTAAGGGCCTAAGTAGCGGCAACCGCAAGGGGTACAATGAGCAGTTCTTC.

This clonotype was recorded at least ten times. V usage is TRBV11-2 and J usage is TRBJ2-7; D possibly uses TRBD1 or TRBD2 (5 bases each). Looked up from germline, CDR1 is SGHAT and CDR2 is FQNNGV. This CDR3 has 14 amino acids. V lost 2 bases, J lost 2 bases, and 10 bases lay in between. The CDR3 region is CASSLSGTTYEQYF. The CDR3 coding sequence is TGTGCCAGCAGCTTATCCGGGACCACCTACGAGCAGTACTTC.

Concerning this clonotype itself: Since a much larger clone is just one base distant, this may be a read error. DNA for the CDR3: TGTGCCAGCAGTCCAAGGACAGCCAAGAACACTGAAGCTTTCTTT. It codes for CASSPRTAKNTEAFF. The chain recombines TRBV28 with TRBJ1-1, with a tentative D call TRBD1 (6 bases). Germline loops: CDR1 MDHEN, CDR2 SYDVKM. The ends were cut back, 5 bases at V and 1 base at J, with 14 bases in the middle. The CDR3 has 15 residues.

This clonotype was picked up many times. The rearrangement uses TRBV12-3 or TRBV12-4 and TRBJ1-5; D is perhaps TRBD1 (6 bases). The CDR3 length is 16 residues. V was trimmed by 5 bases and J by 0 bases, leaving 14 bases between them. CDR3 amino acids: CASSGGGMYSNQPQHF. For the CDR3, the DNA is TGTGCCAGCAGTGGGGGCGGGATGTATAGCAATCAGCCCCAGCATTTT.

In its sample, this clonotype was seen a few times. The chain is built from TRBV28 and TRBJ1-4; D not resolved. CDR3 length: 15 amino acids. The germline gives CDR1 MDHEN, CDR2 SYDVKM. The V end lost 3 bases, the J end lost 5 bases, and 13 bases lay between the germline ends. The CDR3 loop reads CASSFEASLNEKLFF. The CDR3 nucleotides are TGTGCCAGCAGTTTTGAGGCAAGCCTAAATGAAAAACTGTTTTTT.

Concerning this clonotype itself: This could be a read error, since a much larger clone is one nucleotide away. This chain links TRBV6-5 with TRBJ1-1; D gene ambiguous. With 4 bases removed from V and 5 bases from J, the gap between germline ends came to 14 bases. The CDR3 has 14 residues. Germline V gene data show CDR1 as MNHEY and CDR2 as SVGAGI. The CDR3: CASSFGERITEAFF. The CDR3 region has the DNA TGTGCCAGCAGTTTCGGGGAGCGTATAACTGAAGCTTTCTTT.

About this clonotype: A much more abundant neighbour one base away suggests this may be a read error. The chain joins TRBV19 to TRBJ2-7; D remains ambiguous. The CDR3 length is 15 residues. Germline V CDR1 and CDR2: LNHDA, SQIVND (reference sequence). This CDR3 is CASSIGQYSSYVQYF. The CDR3 DNA follows: TGTGCCAGTAGTATAGGGCAGTACTCATCCTACGTGCAGTACTTC.

This clonotype was seen many times. The J gene is TRBJ2-1, the V gene TRBV7-3, with 10 bases identical to TRBD2. Losses at the gene ends were 2 bases for V and 0 bases for J; bases not matched to a gene: 7. The CDR3 length is 18 residues. Looked up from germline, CDR1 is SGHTA and CDR2 is FQGTGA. CDR3 loop: CASSLYPQRGGSYNEQFF. The DNA of the CDR3 is TGTGCCAGCAGCTTATACCCTCAGCGGGGGGGCTCCTACAATGAGCAGTTCTTC. Complete variable domain (other parts from reference TRBV7-3 and TRBJ2-1): GAGVSQTPSNKVTEKGKYVELRCDPISGHTALYWYRQSLGQGPEFLIYFQGTGAADDSGLPNDRFFAVRPEGSVSTLKIQRTERGDSAVYLCASSLYPQRGGSYNEQFFGPGTRLTVL.

The table lists this clonotype with many counts. The rearrangement uses TRBV7-6 and TRBJ2-7; tentative D call: TRBD1 (5 bases). V lost 2 bases to trimming and J lost 2 bases, with 13 bases between them. CDR3 length: 15 residues. Germline V gene lookup returns CDR1 SGHVS and CDR2 FNYEAQ. The CDR3 here is CASSLPDSYPYEQYF. CDR3 nucleotide sequence: TGTGCCAGCAGCTTACCCGACAGCTACCCCTACGAGCAGTACTTC.

This clonotype was counted at least ten times. The J gene is TRBJ2-1, the V gene TRBV2; 8 bases align to TRBD2. The germline CDR1 and CDR2 sequences are SNHLY and FYNNEI. The CDR3 is 12 residues long. V was clipped by 8 bases and J by 6 bases; unmatched bases: 3. The CDR3 loop is CASLGRVNEQFF. For the CDR3, the DNA is TGTGCCAGCCTCGGGAGGGTCAATGAGCAGTTCTTC. The whole variable domain, filled in from reference TRBV2 and TRBJ2-1, reads EPEVTQTPSHQVTQMGQEVILRCVPISNHLYFYWYRQILGQKVEFLVSFYNNEISEKSEIFDDQFSVERPDGSNFTLKIRSTKLEDSAMYFCASLGRVNEQFFGPGTRLTVL.